These 10 T cell receptor beta chains originate from one sample sequenced in a study of PD-1 blockade in classical Hodgkin lymphoma. Clones were sequenced by immunoSEQ multiplex PCR, and TCRdb holds only the in-frame ones, with some missing. The table lists about 21,000 clones, 65% to 75% of them singletons, with 20% to 25% in the top ten. Every patient relapsed after autologous stem cell transplantation, and brentuximab vedotin exposure varied. Source: peripheral blood mononuclear cells (PBMCs), taken at baseline. Receptors originate from a human donor with classical Hodgkin lymphoma.

The chain carries TRBV28 and TRBJ2-1; maybe TRBD2 (6 bases). Germline V gene data show CDR1 as MDHEN and CDR2 as SYDVKM. The CDR3 totals 16 residues. With 8 bases removed from V and 5 bases from J, the gap between germline ends came to 22 bases. The CDR3 bases are TGTGCCAGCCCCCAAGTGAGGGGAGGTCCTCACAATGAGCAGTTCTTC. It yields the protein CASPQVRGGPHNEQFF.

J is TRBJ1-1 and V is TRBV6-1, with TRBD1 matching 12 bases. The CDR3 contains 18 residues. Germline CDR1 MNHNS, CDR2 SASEGT. V shed 3 bases, J shed 5 bases, and the junction held 13 bases outside the gene matches. DNA for the CDR3: TGTGCCAGCAGTGAGGACCCGGGACAGGGGGCCCAGAGGACTGAAGCTTTCTTT. It specifies CASSEDPGQGAQRTEAFF.

By sample fraction, this clone is medium-sized. The chain links TRBV28 to TRBJ2-7; no clear D gene. Germline CDR1 MDHEN, CDR2 SYDVKM. With 5 bases removed from V and 5 bases from J, the gap between germline ends came to 19 bases. The CDR3 is 15 residues long. CDR3 loop: CASSLKDKAPDEQYF. In DNA form, the CDR3 reads TGTGCCAGCAGTCTAAAAGACAAGGCCCCCGACGAGCAGTACTTC.

This clone has a handful of counts. V and J are TRBV10-3 and TRBJ1-2; D gene uncertain. There are 11 residues in the CDR3. Looked up from germline, CDR1 is ENHRY and CDR2 is SYGVKD. Trimming removed 8 bases from V and 7 bases from J, with 11 bases in between. The CDR3 spells CAIGEAGGYTF. The CDR3 bases are TGTGCCATCGGCGAAGCGGGTGGCTACACCTTC.

CDR3 amino acids: CASKTLGLDGYTF. CDR3 sequence (DNA): TGTGCCAGTAAAACGTTGGGGTTGGATGGCTACACCTTC. The chain uses TRBV19 and TRBJ1-2; D is ambiguous. Germline values: CDR1 LNHDA, CDR2 SQIVND (reference sequence). Deletions cut 7 bases from V and 6 bases from J, with 15 bases between. The CDR3 contains 13 residues.

The chain has TRBV5-6 and TRBJ1-1, with a tentative D call TRBD1 (5 bases). CDR3 length: 14 residues. Germline assignment: CDR1 SGHDT and CDR2 YYEEEE. Between the trimmed V and J ends, which lost 2 bases and 4 bases, there was a span of 12 bases. The CDR3 bases are TGTGCCAGCAGCTTATGGGGCGCGGGCACTGAAGCTTTCTTT. Protein: CASSLWGAGTEAFF.

The chain has TRBV4-1 and TRBJ2-7; possible D gene TRBD2, 6 bases. The CDR3 loop spans 19 amino acids. Germline V gives CDR1 MGHRA, CDR2 YSYEKL. Trimming removed 5 bases from V and 2 bases from J, with 28 bases in between. CDR3 residues: CASSKRGMGERVFPYEQYF. CDR3 nucleotide sequence: TGCGCCAGCAGCAAAAGGGGCATGGGCGAGCGGGTCTTCCCCTACGAGCAGTACTTC.

The chain recombines TRBV10-1 with TRBJ2-5; 10 bases fit TRBD1. This CDR3 comprises 16 residues. Germline assignment: CDR1 WNHNN and CDR2 SYGVQD (reference sequence). Losses at the gene ends were 4 bases for V and 5 bases for J; bases not matched to a gene: 10. CDR3 in amino acids: CASSGHRDRGHETQYF. The CDR3 DNA follows: TGCGCCAGCAGTGGGCACCGGGACAGGGGTCACGAGACCCAGTACTTC.

This chain links TRBV10-3 with TRBJ2-1; D is unclear. From germline, CDR1 is ENHRY and CDR2 SYGVKD. The CDR3 runs 16 residues. Trimming cost V 6 bases and J 0 bases, with 15 bases left between them. This CDR3 reads CAISHPSRSSYNEQFF. The CDR3 DNA reads as TGTGCCATCAGCCACCCCTCCCGGAGCTCCTACAATGAGCAGTTCTTC.

The sample holds one count of this clone. The rearrangement joins TRBV11-3 to TRBJ2-7; D call uncertain. Trimming shortened V by 0 bases and J by 3 bases, and 12 bases separated the two germline ends. This CDR3 contains 15 residues. From germline, CDR1 is SGHNT and CDR2 YENEEA. CDR3 bases: TGTGCCAGCAGCTTAGATCCCGCGCGTCTCTACGAGCAGTACTTC. Protein product: CASSLDPARLYEQYF. The complete variable domain, with remaining parts taken from reference TRBV11-3 and TRBJ2-7, reads EAGVVQSPRYKIIEKKQPVAFWCNPISGHNTLYWYLQNLGQGPELLIRYENEEAVDDSQLPKDRFSAERLKGVDSTLKIQPAELGDSAVYLCASSLDPARLYEQYFGPGTRLTVT.